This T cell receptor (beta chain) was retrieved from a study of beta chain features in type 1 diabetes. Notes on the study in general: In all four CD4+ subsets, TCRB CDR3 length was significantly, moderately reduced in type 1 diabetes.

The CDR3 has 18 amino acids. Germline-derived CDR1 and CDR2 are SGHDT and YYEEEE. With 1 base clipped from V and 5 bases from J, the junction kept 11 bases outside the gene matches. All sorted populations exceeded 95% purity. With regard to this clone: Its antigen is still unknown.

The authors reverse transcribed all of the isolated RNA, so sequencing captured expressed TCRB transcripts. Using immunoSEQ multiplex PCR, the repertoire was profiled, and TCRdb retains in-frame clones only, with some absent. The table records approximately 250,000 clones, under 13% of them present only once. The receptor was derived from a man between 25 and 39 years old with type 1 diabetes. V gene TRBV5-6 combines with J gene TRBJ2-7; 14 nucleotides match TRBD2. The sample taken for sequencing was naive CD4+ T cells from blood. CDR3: CASSLTAGEGLAGDEQYF. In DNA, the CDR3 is TGTGCCAGCAGCTTGACAGCAGGGGAGGGACTAGCGGGAGACGAGCAGTACTTC.